Listed below are T cell receptor beta chains from one sample, sequenced in a study of T cell changes during pregnancy in multiple sclerosis. Libraries were prepared by immunoSEQ multiplex PCR; TCRdb keeps only in-frame clonotypes and omits some of them. The sample holds 40,000 to 50,000 clones, about 94% seen once. The sample was CD4+ T cells from peripheral blood mononuclear cells, taken in the first trimester of pregnancy. These receptors came from a female donor with multiple sclerosis, enrolled in a pregnancy study. CDR3s include the opening cysteine and the closing phenylalanine or tryptophan. Each record gives: D gene, clone size, J gene, V gene, CDR3 protein, CDR3 DNA. The D gene is left open where the match is weak. Clone sizes are given selectively: once, few, many, or a class where the clone is expanded.

d_call: TRBD2
clone_size: NA
j_call: TRBJ2-3
v_call: TRBV27
cdr3_aa: CASSFGLATDTQYF
cdr3_nt: TGTGCCAGCAGTTTTGGACTAGCAACAGATACGCAGTATTTT

d_call: TRBD1
clone_size: few
j_call: TRBJ1-4
v_call: TRBV7-9
cdr3_aa: CASSPRQGREKLFF
cdr3_nt: TGTGCCAGCAGCCCACGACAGGGACGTGAAAAACTGTTTTTT

d_call: TRBD2
clone_size: NA
j_call: TRBJ2-3
v_call: TRBV7-3
cdr3_aa: CASTLIAGGTQYF
cdr3_nt: TGTGCCAGCACCCTCATAGCGGGGGGTACGCAGTATTTT

d_call: NA
clone_size: NA
j_call: TRBJ1-4
v_call: TRBV7-6
cdr3_aa: CASSWQTNEKLFF
cdr3_nt: TGTGCCAGCAGCTGGCAAACTAATGAAAAACTGTTTTTT

d_call: TRBD1
clone_size: NA
j_call: TRBJ1-1
v_call: TRBV2
cdr3_aa: CAGRTGVMVTEAFF
cdr3_nt: TGTGCCGGCCGGACAGGGGTCATGGTCACTGAAGCTTTCTTT

d_call: NA
clone_size: NA
j_call: TRBJ2-7
v_call: TRBV30
cdr3_aa: CAWSGGTFHEQYF
cdr3_nt: TGTGCCTGGAGTGGTGGGACATTCCACGAGCAGTACTTC

d_call: TRBD1
clone_size: NA
j_call: TRBJ2-2
v_call: TRBV25-1
cdr3_aa: CASSERGRLGGELFF
cdr3_nt: TGTGCCAGCAGTGAAAGGGGGCGGCTGGGCGGGGAGCTGTTTTTT

d_call: TRBD2
clone_size: NA
j_call: TRBJ2-1
v_call: TRBV29-1
cdr3_aa: CSVVAGARKNNEQFF
cdr3_nt: TGCAGCGTAGTAGCGGGGGCCCGGAAAAACAATGAGCAGTTCTTC

d_call: TRBD1
clone_size: few
j_call: TRBJ2-7
v_call: TRBV29-1
cdr3_aa: CSVEGTGVYEQYF
cdr3_nt: TGCAGCGTTGAGGGGACAGGAGTCTACGAGCAGTACTTC

d_call: NA
clone_size: NA
j_call: TRBJ1-2
v_call: TRBV29-1
cdr3_aa: CSVEETDNYGYTF
cdr3_nt: TGCAGCGTTGAAGAAACAGATAACTATGGCTACACCTTC

d_call: NA
clone_size: NA
j_call: TRBJ2-3
v_call: TRBV2
cdr3_aa: CASKPGQDSNTQYF
cdr3_nt: TGTGCCAGCAAACCCGGGCAGGACAGTAATACGCAGTATTTT

d_call: NA
clone_size: NA
j_call: TRBJ1-1
v_call: TRBV11-2
cdr3_aa: CASSSRRGQTEAFF
cdr3_nt: TGTGCCAGCAGCTCCCGTAGGGGCCAGACTGAAGCTTTCTTT

d_call: NA
clone_size: few
j_call: TRBJ2-1
v_call: TRBV7-8
cdr3_aa: CASSYSGGVFYNEQFF
cdr3_nt: TGTGCCAGCAGCTACAGTGGAGGGGTCTTCTACAATGAGCAGTTCTTC

d_call: NA
clone_size: NA
j_call: TRBJ1-1
v_call: TRBV19
cdr3_aa: CASSIGLQGLTEAFF
cdr3_nt: TGTGCCAGTAGTATAGGCCTACAGGGTTTGACTGAAGCTTTCTTT

d_call: TRBD2
clone_size: NA
j_call: TRBJ2-3
v_call: TRBV5-1
cdr3_aa: CASSLGAGVGTDTQYF
cdr3_nt: TGCGCCAGCAGCTTGGGTGCGGGGGTCGGCACAGATACGCAGTATTTT

d_call: TRBD1
clone_size: NA
j_call: TRBJ1-2
v_call: TRBV7-9
cdr3_aa: CASRLGQGAPRQNGYTF
cdr3_nt: TGTGCCAGCCGTTTGGGACAGGGGGCGCCGAGGCAGAATGGCTACACCTTC

d_call: NA
clone_size: NA
j_call: TRBJ1-2
v_call: TRBV6-6
cdr3_aa: CASSSDSLARGYTF
cdr3_nt: TGTGCCAGCAGTTCTGACAGTCTCGCTAGGGGCTACACCTTC

d_call: TRBD2
clone_size: NA
j_call: TRBJ2-1
v_call: TRBV30
cdr3_aa: CAWSGGLAGASYNEQFF
cdr3_nt: TGTGCCTGGAGTGGGGGACTAGCGGGGGCTTCCTACAATGAGCAGTTCTTC

d_call: NA
clone_size: once
j_call: TRBJ1-1
v_call: TRBV18
cdr3_aa: CASSPGSNTEAFF
cdr3_nt: TGTGCCAGCTCACCCGGGAGTAACACTGAAGCTTTCTTT

d_call: TRBD1
clone_size: NA
j_call: TRBJ1-2
v_call: TRBV2
cdr3_aa: CASTRPGTGRYGYTF
cdr3_nt: TGTGCCAGCACCAGACCCGGGACAGGTCGTTATGGCTACACCTTC

d_call: NA
clone_size: NA
j_call: TRBJ2-7
v_call: TRBV21-1
cdr3_aa: CASSKYRDRGSHEQYF
cdr3_nt: TGTGCCAGCAGCAAATACCGGGACAGGGGAAGCCACGAGCAGTACTTC

d_call: TRBD1
clone_size: NA
j_call: TRBJ1-1
v_call: TRBV7-9
cdr3_aa: CASSRTGGNTEAFF
cdr3_nt: TGTGCCAGCAGCAGAACAGGGGGCAACACTGAAGCTTTCTTT

d_call: TRBD1
clone_size: NA
j_call: TRBJ1-1
v_call: TRBV18
cdr3_aa: CASSLLDRVSTEAFF
cdr3_nt: TGTGCCAGCTCACTTCTGGACAGGGTATCCACTGAAGCTTTCTTT

d_call: NA
clone_size: NA
j_call: TRBJ1-5
v_call: TRBV18
cdr3_aa: CASHTSYSNQPQHF
cdr3_nt: TGTGCCAGCCATACTTCCTATAGCAATCAGCCCCAGCATTTT

d_call: TRBD1
clone_size: NA
j_call: TRBJ1-6
v_call: TRBV27
cdr3_aa: CASSHRTGEDSYNSPLHF
cdr3_nt: TGTGCCAGCAGTCATCGGACAGGGGAGGACTCCTATAATTCACCCCTCCACTTT

d_call: NA
clone_size: NA
j_call: TRBJ1-1
v_call: TRBV5-4
cdr3_aa: CASSLEQNTEAFF
cdr3_nt: TGTGCCAGCAGCTTGGAACAGAACACTGAAGCTTTCTTT